The 17 T cell receptor beta chains below were found in one sample sequenced in a study of blood T cell repertoires in COVID-19. Produced via immunoSEQ multiplex PCR; TCRdb's table is partial and in-frame only. The sample holds some 120,000 clones, about 83% seen once. Sample: peripheral blood. The receptors originated from a man in his sixties with acute or convalescent COVID-19.

V gene TRBV28 combines with J gene TRBJ1-3; 7 bases map to TRBD1. The germline V gene has CDR1 MDHEN and CDR2 SYDVKM. V trimming: 1 base; J trimming: 4 bases; junction bases outside the gene matches: 4. The CDR3 length is 15 residues. CDR3 residues: CASSLLGGSGNTIYF. As DNA, the CDR3 is TGTGCCAGCAGTTTATTAGGGGGCTCAGGAAACACCATATATTTT. The variable domain in full, with the rest retrieved from reference TRBV28 and TRBJ1-3, is DVKVTQSSRYLVKRTGEKVFLECVQDMDHENMFWYRQDPGLGLRLIYFSYDVKMKEKGDIPEGYSVSREKKERFSLILESASTNQTSMYLCASSLLGGSGNTIYFGEGSWLTVV.

The rearrangement uses TRBV5-4 and TRBJ2-2; no definite D call. The CDR3 contains 14 residues. Germline V gene data show CDR1 as SGHNT and CDR2 as YYREEE (reference sequence). V was shortened by 0 bases and J by 1 base, with 4 bases between the two germline ends. CDR3 amino acids: CASSLDRNTGELFF. The CDR3 DNA sequence: TGTGCCAGCAGCTTGGACAGGAACACCGGGGAGCTGTTTTTT.

The chain has TRBV11-2 and TRBJ2-1, with TRBD1 identical over 8 bases. CDR3 size: 15 residues. Germline-derived CDR1 and CDR2 are SGHAT and FQNNGV. The V segment lost 1 base and the J segment 5 bases; nucleotides outside the gene matches: 4. CDR3 nucleotide sequence: TGTGCCAGCAGCTTAGGGGCAGGGGGCAACAATGAGCAGTTCTTC. Amino acid sequence: CASSLGAGGNNEQFF.

This chain joins TRBV12-3 or TRBV12-4 and TRBJ2-7; tentative D call: TRBD1 (6 bases). This CDR3 region has 13 residues. Trimming pared 2 bases from V and 2 bases from J, leaving 7 bases between. The CDR3: CASSLHRAYEQYF. The CDR3 DNA follows: TGTGCCAGCAGTTTACACAGGGCCTACGAGCAGTACTTC.

This clone appeared a single time. The rearrangement links TRBV6-2 or TRBV6-3 to TRBJ2-7; 11 nucleotides align to TRBD1. The germline V gene encodes CDR1 MNHEY and CDR2 SVGEGT. The CDR3 runs 15 residues. V lost 4 bases, J lost 4 bases, and 6 bases stayed unmatched. The CDR3 nucleotides are TGTGCCAGCAGTTTCGGGACAGGGGGATGGTACGAGCAGTACTTC. Translated, it gives CASSFGTGGWYEQYF.

The chain employs TRBV30 and TRBJ2-1; no definite D call. The CDR3 is 14 amino acids. The V end was cut by 0 bases, the J end by 4 bases, with 10 bases between. The germline V gene has CDR1 GTSNPN and CDR2 SVGIG (reference sequence). The CDR3 reads CAWSVFSVYNEQFF. The CDR3 DNA sequence: TGTGCCTGGAGTGTATTCAGCGTTTACAATGAGCAGTTCTTC.

The genes are TRBV6-5 and TRBJ2-7; D unclear. Germline V gene lookup returns CDR1 MNHEY and CDR2 SVGAGI. Trimming took off 2 bases at V and 6 bases at J, with 8 bases between the two ends. The CDR3 runs 12 residues. In DNA form, the CDR3 reads TGTGCCAGCAGTTACCCCCTGGCCGAGCAGTACTTC. Translated, it gives CASSYPLAEQYF.

This clone was found a few times. The chain joins TRBV5-1 to TRBJ1-3, with D uncertain. Germline CDR1 SGHRS, CDR2 YFSETQ. V dropped 5 bases and J dropped 0 bases, with 12 bases sitting between them. CDR3 size: 15 residues. The CDR3 reads CASSSAGFSGNTIYF. The CDR3 DNA reads as TGCGCCAGCAGTTCTGCGGGGTTCTCTGGAAACACCATATATTTT.

V gene TRBV7-9 combines with J gene TRBJ2-7, with 7 nucleotides matching TRBD2. The germline CDR1 and CDR2 sequences are SEHNR and FQNEAQ (reference sequence). V trimming: 3 bases; J trimming: 0 bases; junction bases outside the gene matches: 8. The CDR3 extends over 16 amino acids. The CDR3 nucleotides are TGTGCCAGCAGCTTCCCGGGGGGTAGCGGCTCCTACGAGCAGTACTTC. This encodes CASSFPGGSGSYEQYF.

The rearrangement uses TRBV28 and TRBJ2-1; TRBD1 matches at 11 bases. The CDR3 is made up of 14 amino acids. V dropped 10 bases and J dropped 6; count of bases not matched to a gene: 8. Germline assignment: CDR1 MDHEN and CDR2 SYDVKM. The CDR3 loop is CATKNGQGANEQFF. The CDR3 bases are TGTGCCACCAAGAACGGACAGGGGGCCAATGAGCAGTTCTTC.

The V and J genes are TRBV7-9 and TRBJ1-2; TRBD1 matches at 8 bases. CDR3 length equals 16 residues. V lost 8 bases and J lost 1; bases outside the gene matches: 12. CDR1 is SEHNR, CDR2 FQNEAQ, per germline (reference sequence). The CDR3 region is CASGRTGTGYNYGYTF. CDR3 bases: TGTGCCAGCGGTCGGACCGGGACAGGATATAACTATGGCTACACCTTC.

The V gene is TRBV10-3, the J gene TRBJ2-1; maybe TRBD2 (6 bases). The CDR3 is 14 amino acids. Germline V gene lookup returns CDR1 ENHRY and CDR2 SYGVKD. V shed 2 bases and J shed 7 bases, with 12 bases lying between them. In DNA, the CDR3 is TGTGCCATCAGTGAGATGGGACTTTGGAATGAGCAGTTCTTC. Translated: CAISEMGLWNEQFF.

J is TRBJ2-1 and V is TRBV6-5; D uncertain. This CDR3 comprises 11 residues. Trimming shortened V by 7 bases and J by 10 bases, and 11 bases separated the two germline ends. Germline V gene sequence: CDR1 MNHEY, CDR2 SVGAGI. CDR3: CASTLRGEQFF. DNA for the CDR3: TGTGCCAGCACCCTCCGAGGAGAGCAGTTCTTC.

The chain carries TRBV23-1 and TRBJ2-5; maybe TRBD2 (5 bases). TRBV23-1 is labeled an ORF, and its function is uncertain. The CDR3 totals 15 residues. Trimming shortened V by 5 bases and J by 0 bases, and 13 bases separated the two germline ends. The CDR3 loop reads CASSVCGLYQETQYF. Written as DNA, the CDR3 is TGCGCCAGCAGTGTTTGCGGGCTGTACCAAGAGACCCAGTACTTC.

This chain connects TRBV6-5 to TRBJ2-5; 7 bases are shared with TRBD1. Germline CDR1 reads MNHEY; CDR2 reads SVGAGI. CDR3 length: 14 residues. The junction had 4 bases not matched to a gene; V was cut back by 5 bases and J by 1 base. Here the CDR3 reads CASSRDSLQETQYF. CDR3 in DNA: TGTGCCAGCAGTAGGGACAGCCTCCAAGAGACCCAGTACTTC.

V and J are TRBV5-1 and TRBJ2-1; the D gene is possibly TRBD2 (5 bases). The CDR3 consists of 15 residues. The ends were cut back, 1 base at V and 0 bases at J, with 8 bases in the middle. From germline, CDR1 is SGHRS and CDR2 YFSETQ. The CDR3 sequence is CASSLSEGSYNEQFF. The CDR3 DNA follows: TGCGCCAGCAGCTTGTCAGAGGGCTCCTACAATGAGCAGTTCTTC.

The CDR3, as DNA: TGTGCCAGCAGCTCCGGGACAGCGAACACTGAAGCTTTCTTT. It yields the protein CASSSGTANTEAFF. The chain is built from TRBV7-3 and TRBJ1-1; 7 positions match TRBD1. The CDR3 totals 14 residues. Looked up from germline, CDR1 is SGHTA and CDR2 is FQGTGA. V shed 4 bases, J shed 1 base, and the junction held 3 bases outside the gene matches.